This T cell receptor beta chain was identified in a study of post-analysis software for immune sequencing data. cDNA libraries for TCR beta contained unique molecular identifiers. TCRdb analysed the PCR reads with MiXCR anew, one entry per CDR3 protein. This sample yields roughly 800,000 distinct CDR3 sequences, of which about 45% are seen a single time; roughly 4.4% belongs to the top ten. Source material: blood. The clonotype originates from a girl under 18 with multiple sclerosis.

CDR3 in amino acids: CACARDRDYNEQFF. DNA of the CDR3: TGTGCCTGCGCCCGGGACAGGGATTACAATGAGCAGTTCTTC. The rearrangement joins TRBV6-4 to TRBJ2-1; 9 bases align to TRBD1. The CDR3 loop spans 14 amino acids. The J segment lost 4 bases and the V segment lost 11 bases, leaving 9 bases of the junction unmatched. CDR1 and CDR2 (germline): MRHNA, SNTAGT.